A selection of T cell receptor beta chains follows, all from one sample in a study of cytomegalovirus exposure and HLA in healthy donors. Sequencing used immunoSEQ multiplex PCR; TCRdb keeps in-frame clones, though not all of them. Of approximately 100,000 clones listed, 75% are singletons. The sample comprised PBMCs. The receptors shown here come from a male donor in good health and CMV-seropositive. Both conserved end residues are trimmed from each CDR3.

TRBV5-4	TRBJ2-2	ASSLGLAGNTGELF
TRBV28	TRBJ2-5	ASSKTSGGSKETQY
TRBV7-2	TRBJ2-7	ASSWGQIYEQY
TRBV5-1	TRBJ2-7	ASSLDNSQY
TRBV19	TRBJ1-4	ASQATGGLEKLF
TRBV4-1	TRBJ2-3	ASSQTSGGADTQY
TRBV7-9	TRBJ2-5	ASSLVLAGQETQY
TRBV4-1	TRBJ1-5	ASSLSFEVWPQH
TRBV4-3	TRBJ1-4	ASSQWSGDREKLF
TRBV13	TRBJ2-1	ASSLGRVAGVWNEQF
TRBV6-5	TRBJ2-5	ASSYLRGEGTQY
TRBV10-3	TRBJ1-4	ASKQGATNEKLF
TRBV7-3	TRBJ2-3	ASSFLASSTDTQY
TRBV7-9	TRBJ2-3	ASSSGLAGGTQY
TRBV6-1	TRBJ2-3	ASSEQGGPGDTQY
TRBV4-1	TRBJ1-4	ASSQSPVGGDEKLF
TRBV4-3	TRBJ1-6	ASSLKSGHNSPLH
TRBV18	TRBJ2-7	ASSPPEGQDYEQY
TRBV27	TRBJ1-6	ASSFSGDRRDGSYNSPLH
TRBV7-2	TRBJ2-2	ASSLIGLNTGELF
TRBV9	TRBJ2-3	ASSSREVAGTDTQY
TRBV6-5	TRBJ2-7	ASRHTRGGYEQY
TRBV5-1	TRBJ2-3	ASSPGTSGGVTDTQY
TRBV28	TRBJ2-1	ASRPPTGTGGDEQF
TRBV7-9	TRBJ2-7	ASSLETGPSPNEQY
TRBV7-9	TRBJ2-7	ASRPSGQGLDEQY
TRBV6-6	TRBJ1-5	ASSYTGTGTQPQH
TRBV28	TRBJ2-5	ASSSGQGLEETQY
TRBV7-2	TRBJ2-7	ASSASGTAAYEQY
TRBV30	TRBJ1-3	AVTGLVGNTIY
TRBV15	TRBJ1-5	ATSREGKGQGGQPQH
TRBV5-8	TRBJ1-3	ASSPTGTAGNTIY
TRBV9	TRBJ2-5	ASSPSGQPQETQY
TRBV4-3	TRBJ2-1	ASSQDGSGGAYNEQF
TRBV19	TRBJ1-5	ASIPRGGDRPQH
TRBV6-5	TRBJ2-1	ASSSEFLNEQF
TRBV6-5	TRBJ2-3	ASNRGGTYDTQY
TRBV21-1	TRBJ2-4	ASSKVGDLQY
TRBV28	TRBJ2-7	ASSLGGQKSYEQY
TRBV2	TRBJ1-6	ASVGQATSPLH
TRBV5-1	TRBJ2-5	ASSLGQLQETQY
TRBV6-5	TRBJ1-4	ASRRSTGNNEKLF
TRBV29-1	TRBJ2-1	SAEEGSGERF
TRBV6-5	TRBJ2-7	ASRNRGPPYEQY
TRBV27	TRBJ2-1	ASMGGGPPIEQF
TRBV29-1	TRBJ2-1	SVVVVRGPPSYNEQF
TRBV5-1	TRBJ1-1	ASSADRWKRGKDTEAF
TRBV4-2	TRBJ1-1	ASRSGDSPHEAF
TRBV9	TRBJ2-1	ASSPRAAAGDNEQF
TRBV5-6	TRBJ2-5	ASSPQGRVQY
TRBV7-7	TRBJ2-5	ASSLARDSSQY
TRBV28	TRBJ2-7	ASTPGQGYEQY
TRBV18	TRBJ1-5	ASSPFVGNQPQH
TRBV4-1	TRBJ2-5	ASSWPGGETQY
TRBV19	TRBJ2-1	ASSIENRYNEQF
TRBV7-2	TRBJ2-7	ASSFYRVAYEQY
TRBV19	TRBJ1-6	AKGTGGRESYNSPLH
TRBV6-5	TRBJ2-1	ASSYSPTSLNEQF
TRBV2	TRBJ1-4	ASFPGGGTNEKLF
TRBV4-3	TRBJ2-1	ASSQGGRARGLYNEQF